This T cell receptor beta chain came from a study of blood T cell repertoires in COVID-19. Looking at the study overall: Samples of COVID-19 (acute and convalescent) were obtained from the United States, Italy and Spain. PBMCs, B-cell-depleted T cells, or T cells provided the cDNA or gDNA that made up the material.

The germline V and J ends were trimmed by 3 bases and 1 base, with 13 bases remaining between them. The CDR3 runs to 15 residues. Germline CDR1 is SGDLS and CDR2 is YYNGEE. Under the authors' procedure: Amplification of reference gene primers provided the estimated nucleated cell counts. Method: immunoSEQ multiplex PCR; TCRdb's copy keeps in-frame clones and lacks some. Clone size and V and J calls were adopted from that table, with D and trimming inferred from the DNA. Counted here are 30,000 or so clones, roughly 90% occurring once; the ten biggest clones make up 5.9%. The TCR comes from a human donor in a cohort sampled during active COVID-19. The chain has TRBV9 and TRBJ1-1; weak D call: TRBD1 (6 bases). The source material was peripheral blood. Here the CDR3 reads CASSADGGRNTEAFF. CDR3 nucleotides: TGTGCCAGCAGCGCCGACGGGGGGCGGAACACTGAAGCTTTCTTT.